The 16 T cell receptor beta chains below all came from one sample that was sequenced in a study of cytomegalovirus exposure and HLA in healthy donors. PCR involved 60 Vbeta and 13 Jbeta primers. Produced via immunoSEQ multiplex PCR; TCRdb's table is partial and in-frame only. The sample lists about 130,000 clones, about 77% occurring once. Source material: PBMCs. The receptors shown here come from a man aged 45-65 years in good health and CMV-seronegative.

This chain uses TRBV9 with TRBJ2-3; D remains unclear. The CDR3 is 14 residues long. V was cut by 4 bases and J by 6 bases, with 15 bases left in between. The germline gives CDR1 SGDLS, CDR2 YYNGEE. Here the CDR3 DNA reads TGTGCCAGCAGCTTTCAGAGCGACCCCGATACGCAGTATTTT. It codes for CASSFQSDPDTQYF.

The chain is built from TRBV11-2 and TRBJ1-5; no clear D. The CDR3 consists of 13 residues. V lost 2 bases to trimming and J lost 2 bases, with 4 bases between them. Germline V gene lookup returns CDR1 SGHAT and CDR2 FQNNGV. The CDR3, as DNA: TGTGCCAGCAGCTTATTAGGCAATCAGCCCCAGCATTTT. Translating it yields CASSLLGNQPQHF. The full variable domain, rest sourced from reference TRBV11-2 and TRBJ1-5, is EAGVAQSPRYKIIEKRQSVAFWCNPISGHATLYWYQQILGQGPKLLIQFQNNGVVDDSQLPKDRFSAERLKGVDSTLKIQPAKLEDSAVYLCASSLLGNQPQHFGDGTRLSIL.

The CDR3 region is CASSPLQGSYEQYF. As DNA, the CDR3 is TGTGCCAGCAGCCCACTACAGGGCTCCTACGAGCAGTACTTC. The V call is TRBV2, the J call TRBJ2-7; TRBD1 is a possible D gene (6 bases). CDR1 and CDR2 (germline): SNHLY, FYNNEI. The CDR3 runs 14 residues. V shed 6 bases and J shed 0 bases, with 12 bases lying between them.

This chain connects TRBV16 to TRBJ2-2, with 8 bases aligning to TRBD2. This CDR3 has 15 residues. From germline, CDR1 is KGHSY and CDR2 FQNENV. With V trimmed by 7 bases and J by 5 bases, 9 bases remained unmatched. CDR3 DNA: TGTGCCAGCACCTTCCTACTAGCGGAAACCGGGGAGCTGTTTTTT. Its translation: CASTFLLAETGELFF.

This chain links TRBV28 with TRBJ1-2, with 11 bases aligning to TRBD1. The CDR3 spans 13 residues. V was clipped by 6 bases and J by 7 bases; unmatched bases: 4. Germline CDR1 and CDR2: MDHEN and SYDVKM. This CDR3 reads CASRGQGGGGYTF. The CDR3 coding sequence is TGTGCCAGCAGGGGACAGGGGGGCGGTGGCTACACCTTC.

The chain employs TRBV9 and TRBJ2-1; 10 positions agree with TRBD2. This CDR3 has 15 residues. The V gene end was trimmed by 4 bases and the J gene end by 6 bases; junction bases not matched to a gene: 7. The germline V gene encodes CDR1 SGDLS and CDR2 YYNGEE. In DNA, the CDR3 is TGTGCCAGCAGCTCCTCAACTAGCGGGACCAATGAGCAGTTCTTC. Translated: CASSSSTSGTNEQFF.

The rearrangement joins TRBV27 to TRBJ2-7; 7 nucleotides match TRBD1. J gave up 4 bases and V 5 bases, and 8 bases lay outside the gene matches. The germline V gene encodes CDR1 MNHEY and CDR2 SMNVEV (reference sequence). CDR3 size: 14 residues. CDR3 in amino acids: CASSAQGGAYEQYF. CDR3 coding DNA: TGTGCCAGCAGTGCACAAGGGGGCGCTTACGAGCAGTACTTC.

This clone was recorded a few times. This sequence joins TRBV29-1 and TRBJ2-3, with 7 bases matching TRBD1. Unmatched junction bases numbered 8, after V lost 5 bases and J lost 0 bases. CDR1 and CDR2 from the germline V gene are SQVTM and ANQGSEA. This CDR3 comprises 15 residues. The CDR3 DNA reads TGCAGCGTTAGGACAGGATTCTCTAGCACAGATACGCAGTATTTT. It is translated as CSVRTGFSSTDTQYF.

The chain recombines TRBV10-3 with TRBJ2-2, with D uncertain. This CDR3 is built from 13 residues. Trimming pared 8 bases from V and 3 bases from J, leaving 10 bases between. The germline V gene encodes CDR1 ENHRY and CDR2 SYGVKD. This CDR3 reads CAIAEEDTGELFF. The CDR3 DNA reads TGTGCCATCGCCGAAGAGGACACCGGGGAGCTGTTTTTT.

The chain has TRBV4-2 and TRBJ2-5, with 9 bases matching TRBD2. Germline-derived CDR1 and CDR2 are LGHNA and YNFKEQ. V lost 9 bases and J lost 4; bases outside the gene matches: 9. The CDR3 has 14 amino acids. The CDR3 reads CASVLAGVLETQYF. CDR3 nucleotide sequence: TGTGCCAGTGTACTAGCGGGTGTTCTAGAGACCCAGTACTTC.

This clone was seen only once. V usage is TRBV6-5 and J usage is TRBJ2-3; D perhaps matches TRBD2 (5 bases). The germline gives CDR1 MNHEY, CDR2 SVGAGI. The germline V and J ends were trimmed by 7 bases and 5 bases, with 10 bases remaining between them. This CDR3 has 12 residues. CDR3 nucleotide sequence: TGTGCCAGCACCCCCGAGGGAGATACGCAGTATTTT. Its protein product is CASTPEGDTQYF.

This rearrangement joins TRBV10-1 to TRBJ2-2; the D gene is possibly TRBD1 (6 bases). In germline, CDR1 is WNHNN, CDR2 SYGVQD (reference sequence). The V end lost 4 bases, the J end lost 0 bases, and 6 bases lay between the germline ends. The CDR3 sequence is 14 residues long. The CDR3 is CASSGTANTGELFF. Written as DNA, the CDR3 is TGCGCCAGCAGTGGGACAGCGAACACCGGGGAGCTGTTTTTT.

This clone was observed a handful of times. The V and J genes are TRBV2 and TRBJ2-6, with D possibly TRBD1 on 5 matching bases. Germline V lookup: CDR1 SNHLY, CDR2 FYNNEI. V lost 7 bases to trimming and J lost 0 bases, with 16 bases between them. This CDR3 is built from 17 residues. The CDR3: CASTPRAVLSGANVLTF. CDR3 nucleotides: TGTGCCAGCACTCCCAGGGCCGTACTCTCTGGGGCCAACGTCCTGACTTTC.

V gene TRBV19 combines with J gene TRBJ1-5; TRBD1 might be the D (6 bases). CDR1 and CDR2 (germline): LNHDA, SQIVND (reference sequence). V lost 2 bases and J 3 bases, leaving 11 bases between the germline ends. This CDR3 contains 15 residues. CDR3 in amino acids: CASSISPGANQPQHF. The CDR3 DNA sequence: TGTGCCAGTAGTATATCGCCAGGGGCCAATCAGCCCCAGCATTTT.

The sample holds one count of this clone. The CDR3 reads CASSLGQGAQYEQFF. The DNA of the CDR3 is TGCGCCAGCAGCTTGGGGCAGGGGGCGCAGTATGAGCAGTTCTTC. The chain recombines TRBV5-1 with TRBJ2-1; 8 nucleotides align to TRBD1. The CDR3 sequence is 15 residues long. Per the germline V gene, CDR1 is SGHRS and CDR2 is YFSETQ. J lost 8 bases, V lost 0 bases, and 7 bases had no gene match. Full variable domain (remainder filled in from reference TRBV5-1 and TRBJ2-1): KAGVTQTPRYLIKTRGQQVTLSCSPISGHRSVSWYQQTPGQGLQFLFEYFSETQRNKGNFPGRFSGRQFSNSRSEMNVSTLELGDSALYLCASSLGQGAQYEQFFGPGTRLTVL.

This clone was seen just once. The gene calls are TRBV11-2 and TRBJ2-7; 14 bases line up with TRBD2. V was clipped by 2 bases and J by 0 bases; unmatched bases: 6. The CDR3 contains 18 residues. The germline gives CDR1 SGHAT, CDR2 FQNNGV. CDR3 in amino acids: CASSLSGTSGRGSYEQYF. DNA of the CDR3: TGTGCCAGCAGCTTATCCGGGACTAGCGGGAGAGGCTCCTACGAGCAGTACTTC.